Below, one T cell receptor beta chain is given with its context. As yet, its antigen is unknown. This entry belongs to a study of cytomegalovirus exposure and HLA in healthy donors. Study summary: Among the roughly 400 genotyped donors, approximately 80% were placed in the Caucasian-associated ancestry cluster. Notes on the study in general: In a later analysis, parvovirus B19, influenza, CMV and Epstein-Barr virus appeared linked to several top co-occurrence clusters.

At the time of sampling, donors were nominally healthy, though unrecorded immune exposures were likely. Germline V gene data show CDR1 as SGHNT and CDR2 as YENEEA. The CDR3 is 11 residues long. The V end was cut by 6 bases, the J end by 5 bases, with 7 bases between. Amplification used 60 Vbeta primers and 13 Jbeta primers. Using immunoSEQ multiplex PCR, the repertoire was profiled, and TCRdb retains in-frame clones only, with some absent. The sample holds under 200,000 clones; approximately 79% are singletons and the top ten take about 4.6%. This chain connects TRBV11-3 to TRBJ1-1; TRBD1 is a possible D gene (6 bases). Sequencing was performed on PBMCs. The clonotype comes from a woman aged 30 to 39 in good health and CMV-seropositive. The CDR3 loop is CASRGGTEAFF. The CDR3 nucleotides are TGTGCCAGCAGAGGGGGAACTGAAGCTTTCTTT.